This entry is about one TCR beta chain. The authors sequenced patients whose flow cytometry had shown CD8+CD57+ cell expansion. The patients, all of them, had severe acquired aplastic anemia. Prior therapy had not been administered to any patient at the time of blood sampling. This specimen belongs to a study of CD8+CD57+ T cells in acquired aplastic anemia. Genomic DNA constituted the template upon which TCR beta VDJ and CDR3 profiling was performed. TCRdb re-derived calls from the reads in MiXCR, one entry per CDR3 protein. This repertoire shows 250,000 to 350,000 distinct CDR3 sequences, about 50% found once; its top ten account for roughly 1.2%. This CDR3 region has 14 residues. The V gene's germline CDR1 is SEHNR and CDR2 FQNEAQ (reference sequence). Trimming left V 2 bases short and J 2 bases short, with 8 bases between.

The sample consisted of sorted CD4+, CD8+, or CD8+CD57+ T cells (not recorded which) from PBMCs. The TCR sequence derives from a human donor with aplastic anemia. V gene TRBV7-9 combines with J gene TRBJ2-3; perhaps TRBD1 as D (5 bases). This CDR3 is CASSLSRDTDTQYF. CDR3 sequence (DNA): TGTGCCAGCAGCTTATCCAGGGACACAGATACGCAGTATTTT.